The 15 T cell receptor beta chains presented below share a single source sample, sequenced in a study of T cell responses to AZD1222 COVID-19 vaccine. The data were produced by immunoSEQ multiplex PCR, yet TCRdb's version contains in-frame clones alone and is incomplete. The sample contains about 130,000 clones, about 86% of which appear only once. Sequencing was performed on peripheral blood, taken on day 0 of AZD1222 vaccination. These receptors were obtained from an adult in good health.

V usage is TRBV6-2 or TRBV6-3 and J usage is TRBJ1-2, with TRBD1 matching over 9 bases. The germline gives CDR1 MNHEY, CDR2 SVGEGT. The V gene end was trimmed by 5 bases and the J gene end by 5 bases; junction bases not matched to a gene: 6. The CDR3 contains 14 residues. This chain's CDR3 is CASSNEQGAYGYTF. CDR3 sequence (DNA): TGTGCCAGCAGTAACGAACAGGGGGCATATGGCTACACCTTC.

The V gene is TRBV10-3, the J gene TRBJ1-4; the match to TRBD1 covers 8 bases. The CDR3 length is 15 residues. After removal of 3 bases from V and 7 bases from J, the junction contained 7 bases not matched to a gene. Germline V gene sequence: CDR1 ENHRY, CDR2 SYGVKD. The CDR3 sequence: CAISEFQGASEKLFF. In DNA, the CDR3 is TGTGCCATCAGTGAATTTCAGGGGGCCAGTGAAAAACTGTTTTTT.

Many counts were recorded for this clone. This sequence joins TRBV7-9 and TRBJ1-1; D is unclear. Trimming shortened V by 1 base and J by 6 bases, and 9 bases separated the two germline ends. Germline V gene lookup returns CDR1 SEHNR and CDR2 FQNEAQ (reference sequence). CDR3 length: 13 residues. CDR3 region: CASSLGGYAEAFF. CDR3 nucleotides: TGTGCCAGCAGCTTAGGCGGATACGCTGAAGCTTTCTTT. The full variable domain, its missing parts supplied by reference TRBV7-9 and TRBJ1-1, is DTGVSQNPRHKITKRGQNVTFRCDPISEHNRLYWYRQTLGQGPEFLTYFQNEAQLEKSRLLSDRFSAERPKGSFSTLEIQRTEQGDSAMYLCASSLGGYAEAFFGQGTRLTVV.

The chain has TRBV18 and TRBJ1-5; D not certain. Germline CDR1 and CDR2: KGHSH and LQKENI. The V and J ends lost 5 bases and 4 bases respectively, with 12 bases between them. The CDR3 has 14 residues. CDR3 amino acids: CASSGQEINQPQHF. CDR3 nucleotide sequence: TGTGCCAGCTCAGGGCAGGAGATAAATCAGCCCCAGCATTTT.

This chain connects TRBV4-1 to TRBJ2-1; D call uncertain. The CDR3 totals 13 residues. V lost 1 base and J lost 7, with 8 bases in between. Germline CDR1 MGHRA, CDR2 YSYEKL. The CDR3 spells CASSQARWNEQFF. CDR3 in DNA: TGCGCCAGCAGCCAAGCCCGTTGGAATGAGCAGTTCTTC.

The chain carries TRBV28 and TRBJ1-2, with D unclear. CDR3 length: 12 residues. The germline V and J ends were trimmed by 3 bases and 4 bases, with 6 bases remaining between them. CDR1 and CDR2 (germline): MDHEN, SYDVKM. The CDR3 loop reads CASSFIGYGYTF. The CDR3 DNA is TGTGCCAGCAGTTTTATTGGCTATGGCTACACCTTC.

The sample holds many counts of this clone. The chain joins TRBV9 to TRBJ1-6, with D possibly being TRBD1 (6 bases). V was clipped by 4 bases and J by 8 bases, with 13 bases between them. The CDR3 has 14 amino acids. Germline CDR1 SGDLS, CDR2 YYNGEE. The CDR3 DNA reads TGTGCCAGCAGCCCACAGGGAGGGGATTCACCCCTCCACTTT. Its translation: CASSPQGGDSPLHF. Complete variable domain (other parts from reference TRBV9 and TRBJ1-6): DSGVTQTPKHLITATGQRVTLRCSPRSGDLSVYWYQQSLDQGLQFLIQYYNGEERAKGNILERFSAQQFPDLHSELNLSSLELGDSALYFCASSPQGGDSPLHFGNGTRLTVT.

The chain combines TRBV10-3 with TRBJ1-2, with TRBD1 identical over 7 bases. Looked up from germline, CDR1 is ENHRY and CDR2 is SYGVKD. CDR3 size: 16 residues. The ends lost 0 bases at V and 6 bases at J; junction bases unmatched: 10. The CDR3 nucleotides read TGTGCCATCAGTGAGTCGGGACAGCAAAGTAGAGATGGCTACACCTTC. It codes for CAISESGQQSRDGYTF.

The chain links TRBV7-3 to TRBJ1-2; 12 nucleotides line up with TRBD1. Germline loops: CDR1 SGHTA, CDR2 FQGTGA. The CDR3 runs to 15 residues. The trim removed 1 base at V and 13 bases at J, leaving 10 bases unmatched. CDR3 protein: CASSLIPGQGADLTF. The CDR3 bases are TGTGCCAGCAGCTTAATACCGGGACAGGGGGCGGATCTCACCTTC. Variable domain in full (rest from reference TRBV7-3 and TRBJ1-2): GAGVSQTPSNKVTEKGKYVELRCDPISGHTALYWYRQSLGQGPEFLIYFQGTGAADDSGLPNDRFFAVRPEGSVSTLKIQRTERGDSAVYLCASSLIPGQGADLTFGSGTRLTVV.

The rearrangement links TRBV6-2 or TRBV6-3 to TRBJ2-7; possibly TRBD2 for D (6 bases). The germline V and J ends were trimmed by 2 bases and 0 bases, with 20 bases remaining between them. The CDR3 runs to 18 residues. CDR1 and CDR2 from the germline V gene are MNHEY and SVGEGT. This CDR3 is CASSYPGTRTTISYEQYF. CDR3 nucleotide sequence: TGTGCCAGCAGTTACCCCGGGACTCGCACTACGATCTCCTACGAGCAGTACTTC.

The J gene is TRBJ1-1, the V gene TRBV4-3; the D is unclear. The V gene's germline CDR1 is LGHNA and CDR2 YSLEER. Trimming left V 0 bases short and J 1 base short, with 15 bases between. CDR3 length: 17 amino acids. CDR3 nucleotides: TGCGCCAGCAGCCAAGATTCAATGGGGATGGGGAACACTGAAGCTTTCTTT. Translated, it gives CASSQDSMGMGNTEAFF.

CDR3 sequence: CASTDQYGQGTGGNEQFF. In DNA, the CDR3 is TGTGCCAGCACTGACCAGTACGGACAGGGGACGGGAGGCAATGAGCAGTTCTTC. V is TRBV6-1 and J is TRBJ2-1, with TRBD1 matching 9 bases. CDR1 is MNHNS, CDR2 SASEGT, per germline. The trim removed 7 bases at V and 6 bases at J, leaving 19 bases unmatched. The CDR3 is 18 amino acids.

This chain's CDR3 is CATSDPTRGNTEAFF. The CDR3 DNA is TGTGCCACCAGTGATCCGACTCGGGGGAACACTGAAGCTTTCTTT. V usage is TRBV24-1 and J usage is TRBJ1-1, with D unresolved. From germline, CDR1 is KGHDR and CDR2 SFDVKD. The ends were cut back, 3 bases at V and 1 base at J, with 11 bases in the middle. The CDR3 runs 15 residues.

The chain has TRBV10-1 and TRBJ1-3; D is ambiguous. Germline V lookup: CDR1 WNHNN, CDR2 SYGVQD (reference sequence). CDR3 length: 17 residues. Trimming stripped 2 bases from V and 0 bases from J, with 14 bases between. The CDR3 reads CASSEPSSRSSGNTIYF. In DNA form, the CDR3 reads TGCGCCAGCAGTGAGCCATCTAGTCGCAGCTCTGGAAACACCATATATTTT.

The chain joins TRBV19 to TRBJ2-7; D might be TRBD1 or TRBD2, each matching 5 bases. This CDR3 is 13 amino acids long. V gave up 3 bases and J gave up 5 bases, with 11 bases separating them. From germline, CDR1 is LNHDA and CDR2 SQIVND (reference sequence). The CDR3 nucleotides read TGTGCCAGTAGTATGGCAGGGAGCAACGAGCAGTACTTC. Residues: CASSMAGSNEQYF.